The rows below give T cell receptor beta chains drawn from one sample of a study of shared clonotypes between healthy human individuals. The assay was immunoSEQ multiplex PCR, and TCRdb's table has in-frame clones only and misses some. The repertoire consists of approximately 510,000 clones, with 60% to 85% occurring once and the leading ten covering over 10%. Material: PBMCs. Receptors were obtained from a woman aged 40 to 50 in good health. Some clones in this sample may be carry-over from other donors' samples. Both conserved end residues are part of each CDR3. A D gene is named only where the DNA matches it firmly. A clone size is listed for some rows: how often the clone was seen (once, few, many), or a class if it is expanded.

CDR3: CASSTGTGDHYGYTF
DNA: TGTGCCAGCAGCACAGGGACAGGGGATCACTATGGCTACACCTTC
size: .
J: TRBJ1-2
D: TRBD1
V: TRBV5-4

CDR3: CASGRNTGELFF
DNA: TGTGCCAGCGGACGGAACACCGGGGAGCTGTTTTTT
size: .
J: TRBJ2-2
D: .
V: TRBV9

CDR3: CASSPPAGDETQYF
DNA: TGTGCCAGCTCACCACCGGCAGGGGACGAGACCCAGTACTTC
size: once
J: TRBJ2-5
D: .
V: TRBV18

CDR3: CASSDSTVSGANVLTF
DNA: TGTGCCAGCAGTGACTCGACGGTTTCTGGGGCCAACGTCCTGACTTTC
size: .
J: TRBJ2-6
D: .
V: TRBV6-4

CDR3: CASSLGDGSSYEQYF
DNA: TGCGCCAGCAGCTTGGGAGACGGAAGCTCCTACGAGCAGTACTTC
size: .
J: TRBJ2-7
D: .
V: TRBV5-1

CDR3: CASSVGAAEETQYF
DNA: TGTGCCAGCAGCGTAGGGGCGGCGGAGGAGACCCAGTACTTC
size: few
J: TRBJ2-5
D: .
V: TRBV9

CDR3: CASRAGPYEQYF
DNA: TGTGCCAGCAGGGCAGGGCCGTACGAGCAGTACTTC
size: .
J: TRBJ2-7
D: .
V: TRBV2

CDR3: CAWSVLGARKDNEKLFF
DNA: TGTGCCTGGAGTGTACTGGGGGCCCGGAAAGATAATGAAAAACTGTTTTTT
size: .
J: TRBJ1-4
D: .
V: TRBV30

CDR3: CASSLPGGQETQYF
DNA: TGTGCCAGCAGCCTACCAGGGGGCCAAGAGACCCAGTACTTC
size: .
J: TRBJ2-5
D: TRBD1
V: TRBV11-2

CDR3: CASSLGQMNTGELFF
DNA: TGTGCCAGCAGTTTAGGGCAGATGAACACCGGGGAGCTGTTTTTT
size: .
J: TRBJ2-2
D: .
V: TRBV27